This passage covers 22 T cell receptor beta chains from one sample sequenced in a study of shared clonotypes between healthy human individuals (dated by TCRdb to 2020 to 2021). Library prep was done by the immunoSEQ multiplex PCR assay. In TCRdb, the immuneACCESS table is reduced to in-frame sequences with V and J assigned. These tables do not hold every clone; where another copy was compared, an unresolved V gene accounts for under half, and the others remain unexplained. The sample table holds approximately 740,000 clones, of which approximately 79% were seen once. About 1.8% of the sample is taken by the ten largest. Sequencing used memory CD4+ T cells sorted from blood. What this sample's cell subset or site label stands for: CD45RA-negative fraction. Every receptor here comes from a woman aged 30 to 39 in good health.

V gene TRBV29-1 combines with J gene TRBJ2-7; D is possibly TRBD1 or TRBD2 (6 bases each). CDR1 and CDR2 from the germline V gene are SQVTM and ANQGSEA. The CDR3 is made up of 13 amino acids. Written as DNA, the CDR3 is TGCACCCCGAGGGGGGAGCATACCTACGAGCAGTACTTC. Protein product: CTPRGEHTYEQYF.

This chain uses TRBV18 with TRBJ2-1, with D possibly TRBD2 on 5 matching bases. CDR3 size: 16 residues. Germline CDR1 is KGHSH and CDR2 is LQKENI. Between the trimmed V and J ends, which lost 1 base and 4 bases, there was a span of 14 bases. For the CDR3, the DNA is TGTGCCAGCTCACCACGGTTAGCGATTGATTACAATGAGCAGTTCTTC. It codes for CASSPRLAIDYNEQFF.

This clone came up a few times. The CDR3 protein is CAWSSRFLLAKNIQYF. The DNA of the CDR3 is TGTGCCTGGAGCTCCCGCTTTCTCCTAGCCAAAAACATTCAGTACTTC. The rearrangement uses TRBV30 and TRBJ2-4; D is uncertain. CDR3 length: 16 residues. Germline V gives CDR1 GTSNPN, CDR2 SVGIG (reference sequence). The V gene lost 3 bases and the J gene lost 0 bases, with 15 bases spanning the gap.

The J gene is TRBJ2-1, the V gene TRBV2, with D perhaps matching TRBD2 (5 bases). The ends were cut back, 2 bases at V and 9 bases at J, with 14 bases in the middle. The CDR3 is 14 residues long. Germline CDR1 reads SNHLY; CDR2 reads FYNNEI. The CDR3 region is CASSELAIPSEQFF. CDR3 sequence (DNA): TGTGCCAGCAGTGAACTAGCAATTCCATCTGAGCAGTTCTTC.

The chain combines TRBV28 with TRBJ1-5; weak D call: TRBD1 (6 bases). Trimming shortened V by 5 bases and J by 9 bases, and 20 bases separated the two germline ends. From germline, CDR1 is MDHEN and CDR2 SYDVKM. This CDR3 is 15 amino acids long. The CDR3 DNA is TGTGCCAGCAGTACGAACAGACGGGGGCGGGTGCCCCAGCATTTT. Translating gives CASSTNRRGRVPQHF.

A word on this clone: In the same sample, other DNA sequences code for this CDR3. The gene calls are TRBV29-1 and TRBJ1-2; D unclear. CDR3 length equals 12 residues. The V gene lost 4 bases and the J gene lost 3 bases, with 9 bases spanning the gap. Looked up from germline, CDR1 is SQVTM and CDR2 is ANQGSEA. CDR3 residues: CSVAAQHYGYTF. In DNA form, the CDR3 reads TGCAGCGTTGCGGCACAGCACTATGGCTACACCTTC.

The rearrangement uses TRBV19 and TRBJ2-2; 10 positions match TRBD1. The germline V gene has CDR1 LNHDA and CDR2 SQIVND (reference sequence). V lost 11 bases and J lost 7; bases outside the gene matches: 10. CDR3 length equals 14 residues. The CDR3 DNA reads as TGTGCCGTCGGGACAGGGGACGGTCTCGGGGAGCTGTTTTTT. It yields the protein CAVGTGDGLGELFF.

The chain links TRBV2 to TRBJ2-2; 7 bases agree with TRBD2. This CDR3 spans 13 amino acids. Germline V gene lookup returns CDR1 SNHLY and CDR2 FYNNEI. V shed 8 bases and J 9 bases; nucleotides not matched to a gene: 9. CDR3 DNA sequence: TGTGCCAGCCGGGAGGCGCCCTCCCGGGAGCTGTTTTTT. Its protein product is CASREAPSRELFF.

This clone was picked up a small number of times. The V gene is TRBV5-1, the J gene TRBJ2-1, with 10 bases matching TRBD2. CDR3 length equals 16 residues. CDR1 and CDR2 from the germline V gene are SGHRS and YFSETQ. J lost 3 bases, V lost 4 bases, and 7 bases had no gene match. The CDR3 region is CASSPPRTSGYNEQFF. The CDR3 nucleotides are TGCGCCAGCAGCCCCCCTAGGACTAGCGGCTACAATGAGCAGTTCTTC.

DNA of the CDR3: TGTGCCAGTAGTGGACGTGTTGCAGGGTCCGATGAAGCTTTCTTT. Encoded protein: CASSGRVAGSDEAFF. This rearrangement joins TRBV19 to TRBJ1-1; TRBD1 is a possible D gene (5 bases). The CDR3 has 15 amino acids. In germline, CDR1 is LNHDA, CDR2 SQIVND (reference sequence). Trimming removed 5 bases at V and 7 bases at J, with 20 bases between.

This clone appeared a few times. This rearrangement joins TRBV11-2 to TRBJ2-5, with D perhaps TRBD2 (6 bases). The J call may not be correct, given that the DNA end is closer to TRBJ2-7. The CDR3 totals 13 residues. Germline V lookup: CDR1 SGHAT, CDR2 FQNNGV. The CDR3 bases are TGTGCCAGCAGCTTCATAGCGGCCTACGAGCAGTACTTC. Residues: CASSFIAAYEQYF.

The chain combines TRBV19 with TRBJ2-1; unclear D gene. The CDR3 has 13 residues. Between the trimmed V and J ends, which lost 0 bases and 10 bases, there was a span of 10 bases. CDR1 and CDR2 (germline): LNHDA, SQIVND (reference sequence). DNA for the CDR3: TGTGCCAGTAGTATAGAGGGCTCCAGCGAGCAGTTCTTC. Translating gives CASSIEGSSEQFF.

The chain links TRBV2 to TRBJ1-1, with D possibly being TRBD1 (6 bases). Trimming took off 5 bases at V and 7 bases at J, with 11 bases between the two ends. CDR3 length: 12 amino acids. Per germline, CDR1 SNHLY and CDR2 FYNNEI. CDR3 DNA: TGTGCCAGCAGTCCCCAGGGGAATGAAGCTTTCTTT. This codes for CASSPQGNEAFF.

V gene TRBV28 combines with J gene TRBJ1-4; 8 bases map to TRBD1. Trimming removed 10 bases from V and 8 bases from J; junction bases left unmatched: 18. The CDR3 spans 16 residues. Per germline, CDR1 MDHEN and CDR2 SYDVKM. The CDR3 loop is CATNPGGGITGEKLFF. CDR3 sequence (DNA): TGTGCCACTAACCCAGGGGGCGGGATTACCGGGGAAAAACTGTTTTTT.

This clone was counted a few times. The chain uses TRBV28 and TRBJ2-1; 8 bases agree with TRBD2. The germline V gene has CDR1 MDHEN and CDR2 SYDVKM. V lost 4 bases to trimming and J lost 9 bases; unmatched junction nucleotides: 8. CDR3 size: 14 residues. The CDR3 coding sequence is TGTGCCAGCAGTTGGGCTAGCGGGTCGGGTGAGCAGTTCTTC. Encoded protein: CASSWASGSGEQFF.

This clone was observed once. The chain employs TRBV19 and TRBJ1-1; TRBD1 matches 12 bases. This CDR3 is built from 15 residues. The germline V gene encodes CDR1 LNHDA and CDR2 SQIVND (reference sequence). J was trimmed by 6 bases and V by 5 bases; bases with no gene match: 7. This chain's CDR3 is CASSSRDRGLAEAFF. CDR3 sequence (DNA): TGTGCCAGTAGTTCCCGGGACAGGGGGCTCGCTGAAGCTTTCTTT.

This clone was seen a handful of times. The chain uses TRBV6-1 and TRBJ2-1, with 9 bases lining up with TRBD2. The CDR3 has 17 amino acids. With 4 bases clipped from V and 1 base from J, the junction kept 8 bases outside the gene matches. Looked up from germline, CDR1 is MNHNS and CDR2 is SASEGT. The CDR3 protein is CASSGSGAGGSYNEQFF. The CDR3 DNA follows: TGTGCCAGCAGTGGTTCAGGAGCGGGGGGTTCCTACAATGAGCAGTTCTTC.

CDR3 bases: TGTGCCAGCAGTTTTGGTAGCGGGATAAGGGGTTACAATGAGCAGTTCTTC. This sequence encodes CASSFGSGIRGYNEQFF. This rearrangement joins TRBV27 to TRBJ2-1; TRBD2 matches 8 bases. The germline gives CDR1 MNHEY, CDR2 SMNVEV (reference sequence). This CDR3 contains 17 residues. V was clipped by 3 bases and J by 4 bases; unmatched bases: 11.

In DNA, the CDR3 is TGTGCCAGCAGCTTACAGGGGGCAGGATATGGCTACACCTTC. This codes for CASSLQGAGYGYTF. This chain joins TRBV7-3 and TRBJ1-2; 8 bases agree with TRBD1. The germline gives CDR1 SGHTA, CDR2 FQGTGA. The CDR3 length is 14 residues. The junction had 4 bases not matched to a gene; V was cut back by 2 bases and J by 5 bases.

Here the CDR3 DNA reads TGTGCCAGTAGTATTAATTTCTCTGGAAACACCATATATTTT. Translated, it gives CASSINFSGNTIYF. V usage is TRBV19 and J usage is TRBJ1-3, with no clear D. Trimming stripped 3 bases from V and 0 bases from J, with 6 bases between. Germline CDR1 LNHDA, CDR2 SQIVND (reference sequence). This CDR3 contains 14 residues.

This rearrangement joins TRBV6-6 to TRBJ1-1; D possibly corresponds to TRBD1 (6 bases). Trimming pared 6 bases from V and 6 bases from J, leaving 11 bases between. The germline V gene encodes CDR1 MNHNY and CDR2 SVGAGI (reference sequence). This CDR3 has 12 residues. The CDR3 DNA sequence: TGTGCCAGCAGGGACAGTACATCTGAAGCTTTCTTT. Encoded protein: CASRDSTSEAFF.

About this clone: Other nucleotide sequences from this sample produce the same CDR3. The chain links TRBV4-1 to TRBJ2-6; TRBD1 agrees at 7 bases. The CDR3 covers 16 residues. Looked up from germline, CDR1 is MGHRA and CDR2 is YSYEKL. V lost 1 base, J lost 2 bases, and 2 bases stayed unmatched. The CDR3, as DNA: TGCGCCAGCAGCCAAGGACAGGGCGCTGGGGCCAACGTCCTGACTTTC. It is translated as CASSQGQGAGANVLTF.